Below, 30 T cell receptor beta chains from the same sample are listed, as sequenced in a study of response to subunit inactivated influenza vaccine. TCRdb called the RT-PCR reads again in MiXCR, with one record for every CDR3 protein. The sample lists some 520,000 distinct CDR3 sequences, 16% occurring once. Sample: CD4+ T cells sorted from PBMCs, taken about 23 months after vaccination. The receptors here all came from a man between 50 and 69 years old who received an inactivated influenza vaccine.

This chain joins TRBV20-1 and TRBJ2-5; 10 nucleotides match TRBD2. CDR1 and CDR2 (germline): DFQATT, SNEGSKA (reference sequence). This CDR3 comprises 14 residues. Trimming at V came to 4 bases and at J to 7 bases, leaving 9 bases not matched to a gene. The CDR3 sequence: CSATPTSGQRTQYF. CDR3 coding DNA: TGCAGTGCTACCCCGACTAGCGGGCAAAGGACCCAGTACTTC.

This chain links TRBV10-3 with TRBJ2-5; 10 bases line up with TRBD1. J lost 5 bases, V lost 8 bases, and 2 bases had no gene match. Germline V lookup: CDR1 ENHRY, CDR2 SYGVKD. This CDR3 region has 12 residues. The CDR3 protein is CAIGTGDETQYF. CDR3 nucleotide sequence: TGTGCCATCGGGACAGGGGATGAGACCCAGTACTTC.

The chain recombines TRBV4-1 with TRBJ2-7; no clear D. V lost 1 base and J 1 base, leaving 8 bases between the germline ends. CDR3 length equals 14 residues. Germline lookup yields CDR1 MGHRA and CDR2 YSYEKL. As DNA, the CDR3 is TGCGCCAGCAGCCAAGCCTACGGTTCCTACGAGCAGTACTTC. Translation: CASSQAYGSYEQYF.

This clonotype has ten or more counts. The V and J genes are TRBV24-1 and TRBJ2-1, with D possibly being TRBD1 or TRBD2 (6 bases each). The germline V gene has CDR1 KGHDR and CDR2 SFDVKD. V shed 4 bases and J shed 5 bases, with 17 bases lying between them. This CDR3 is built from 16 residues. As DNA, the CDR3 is TGTGCCACCAGTGACCCGAGAGGGGGGTTTAACAATGAGCAGTTCTTC. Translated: CATSDPRGGFNNEQFF.

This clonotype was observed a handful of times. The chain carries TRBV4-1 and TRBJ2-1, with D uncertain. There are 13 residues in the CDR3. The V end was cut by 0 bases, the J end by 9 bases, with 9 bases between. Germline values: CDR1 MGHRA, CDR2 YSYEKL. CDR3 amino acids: CASSQDAVFEQFF. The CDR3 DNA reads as TGCGCCAGCAGCCAAGATGCGGTCTTTGAGCAGTTCTTC.

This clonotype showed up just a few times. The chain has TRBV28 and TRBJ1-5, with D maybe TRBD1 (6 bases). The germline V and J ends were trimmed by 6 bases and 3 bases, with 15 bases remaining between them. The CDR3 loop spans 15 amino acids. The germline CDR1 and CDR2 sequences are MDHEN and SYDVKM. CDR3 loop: CASSTSGGPNQPQHF. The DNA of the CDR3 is TGTGCCAGCAGCACGTCGGGGGGCCCCAATCAGCCCCAGCATTTT.

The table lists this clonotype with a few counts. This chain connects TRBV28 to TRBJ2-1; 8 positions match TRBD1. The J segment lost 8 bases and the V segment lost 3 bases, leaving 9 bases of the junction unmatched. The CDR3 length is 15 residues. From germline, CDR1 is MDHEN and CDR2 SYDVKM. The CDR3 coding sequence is TGTGCCAGCAGTTTGGGCAGGGGGCGCCTGTATGAGCAGTTCTTC. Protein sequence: CASSLGRGRLYEQFF. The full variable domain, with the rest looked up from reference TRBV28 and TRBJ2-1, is DVKVTQSSRYLVKRTGEKVFLECVQDMDHENMFWYRQDPGLGLRLIYFSYDVKMKEKGDIPEGYSVSREKKERFSLILESASTNQTSMYLCASSLGRGRLYEQFFGPGTRLTVL.

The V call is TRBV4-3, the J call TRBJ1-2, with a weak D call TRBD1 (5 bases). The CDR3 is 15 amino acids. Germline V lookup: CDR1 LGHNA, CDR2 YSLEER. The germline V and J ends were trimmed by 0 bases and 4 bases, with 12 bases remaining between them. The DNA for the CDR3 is TGCGCCAGCAGCCAAGAGGGGACCGGAGCCTATGGCTACACCTTC. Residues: CASSQEGTGAYGYTF.

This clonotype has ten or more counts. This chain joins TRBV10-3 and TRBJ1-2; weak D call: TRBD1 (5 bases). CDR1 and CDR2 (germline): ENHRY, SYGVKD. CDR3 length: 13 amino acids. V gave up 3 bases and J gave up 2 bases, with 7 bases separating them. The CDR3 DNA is TGTGCCATCAGTGAAGAGGGGAACTATGGCTACACCTTC. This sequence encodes CAISEEGNYGYTF.

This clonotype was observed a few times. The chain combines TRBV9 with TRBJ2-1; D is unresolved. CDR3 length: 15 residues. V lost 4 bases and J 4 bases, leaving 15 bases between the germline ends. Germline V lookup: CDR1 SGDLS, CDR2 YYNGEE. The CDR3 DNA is TGTGCCAGCAGCCCGCGTACGATACAATACAATGAGCAGTTCTTC. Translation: CASSPRTIQYNEQFF.

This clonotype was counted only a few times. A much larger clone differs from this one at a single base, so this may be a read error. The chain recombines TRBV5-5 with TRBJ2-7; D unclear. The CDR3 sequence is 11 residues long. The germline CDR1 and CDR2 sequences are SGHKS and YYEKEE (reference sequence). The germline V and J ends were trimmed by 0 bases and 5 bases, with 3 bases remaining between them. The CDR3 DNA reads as TGTGCCAGCAGCTTGGACAACGAGCAGTACTTC. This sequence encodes CASSLDNEQYF.

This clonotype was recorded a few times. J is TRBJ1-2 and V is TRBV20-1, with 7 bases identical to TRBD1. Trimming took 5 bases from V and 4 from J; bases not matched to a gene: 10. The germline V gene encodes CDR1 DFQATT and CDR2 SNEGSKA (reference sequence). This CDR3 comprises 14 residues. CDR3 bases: TGCAGTGCTGCTGCGGGGGCAGGGGGCTATGGCTACACCTTC. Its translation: CSAAAGAGGYGYTF.

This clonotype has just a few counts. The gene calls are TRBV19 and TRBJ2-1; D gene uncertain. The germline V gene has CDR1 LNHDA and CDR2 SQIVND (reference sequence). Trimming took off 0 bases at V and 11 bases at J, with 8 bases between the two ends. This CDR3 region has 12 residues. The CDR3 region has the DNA TGTGCCAGTAGTATAGATCGAAGTAAGCAGTTCTTC. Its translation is CASSIDRSKQFF.

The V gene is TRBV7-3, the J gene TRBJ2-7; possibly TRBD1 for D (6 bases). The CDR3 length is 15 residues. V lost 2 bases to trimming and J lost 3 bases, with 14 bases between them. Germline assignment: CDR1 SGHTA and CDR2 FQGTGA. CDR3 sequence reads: CASSLGPGDHYEQYF. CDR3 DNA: TGTGCCAGCAGCTTAGGGCCAGGGGACCACTACGAGCAGTACTTC.

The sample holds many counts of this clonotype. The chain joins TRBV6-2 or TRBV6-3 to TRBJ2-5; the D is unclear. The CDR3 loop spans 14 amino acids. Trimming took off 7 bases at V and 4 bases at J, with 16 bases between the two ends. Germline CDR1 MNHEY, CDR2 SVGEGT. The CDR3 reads CASIPRSLGETQYF. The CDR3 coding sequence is TGTGCCAGCATTCCTCGTTCGCTCGGAGAGACCCAGTACTTC.

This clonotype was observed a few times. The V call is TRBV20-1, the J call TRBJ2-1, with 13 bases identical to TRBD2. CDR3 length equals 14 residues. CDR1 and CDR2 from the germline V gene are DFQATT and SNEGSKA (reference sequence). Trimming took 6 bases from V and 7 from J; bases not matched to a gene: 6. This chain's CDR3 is CSATTSGRANEQFF. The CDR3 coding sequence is TGCAGTGCCACTACTAGCGGGAGGGCAAATGAGCAGTTCTTC.

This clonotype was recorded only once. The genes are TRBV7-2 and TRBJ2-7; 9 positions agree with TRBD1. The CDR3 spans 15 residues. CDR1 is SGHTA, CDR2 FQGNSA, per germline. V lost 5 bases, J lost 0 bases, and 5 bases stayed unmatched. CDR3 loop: CASSRDRASSYEQYF. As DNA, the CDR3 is TGTGCCAGCAGCCGGGACAGGGCGAGCTCCTACGAGCAGTACTTC.

In nucleotides, the CDR3 is TGCAGTGCTAGAGGAGGGACAAGCAACAATGAGCAGTTCTTC. This sequence encodes CSARGGTSNNEQFF. The gene calls are TRBV20-1 and TRBJ2-1, with D maybe TRBD1 (6 bases). This CDR3 is built from 14 residues. V dropped 1 base and J dropped 5 bases, with 12 bases sitting between them. Germline values: CDR1 DFQATT, CDR2 SNEGSKA (reference sequence).

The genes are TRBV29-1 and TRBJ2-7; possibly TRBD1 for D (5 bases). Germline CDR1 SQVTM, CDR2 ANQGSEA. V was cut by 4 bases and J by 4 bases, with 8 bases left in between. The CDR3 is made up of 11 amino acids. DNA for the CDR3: TGCAGCGTTGGGGGCCATTACGAGCAGTACTTC. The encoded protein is CSVGGHYEQYF.

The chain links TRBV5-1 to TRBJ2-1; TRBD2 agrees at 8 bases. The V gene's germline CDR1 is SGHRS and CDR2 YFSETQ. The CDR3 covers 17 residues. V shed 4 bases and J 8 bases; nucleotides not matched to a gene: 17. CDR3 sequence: CASSSRPLQRETYEQFF. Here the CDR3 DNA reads TGCGCCAGCAGCAGCCGGCCCCTGCAGCGGGAGACCTATGAGCAGTTCTTC.

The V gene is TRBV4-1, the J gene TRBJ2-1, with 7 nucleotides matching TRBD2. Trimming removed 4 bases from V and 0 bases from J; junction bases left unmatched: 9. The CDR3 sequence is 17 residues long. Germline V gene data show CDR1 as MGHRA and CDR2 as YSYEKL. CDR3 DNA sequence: TGCGCCAGCAGCCCGATGGGGGGGAGAGGCTCCTACAATGAGCAGTTCTTC. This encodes CASSPMGGRGSYNEQFF.

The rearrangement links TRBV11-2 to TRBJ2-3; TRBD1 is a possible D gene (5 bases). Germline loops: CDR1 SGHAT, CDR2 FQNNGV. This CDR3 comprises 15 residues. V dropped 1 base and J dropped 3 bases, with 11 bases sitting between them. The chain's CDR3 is CASSLGWGVTDTQYF. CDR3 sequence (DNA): TGTGCCAGCAGCTTAGGGTGGGGCGTAACAGATACGCAGTATTTT.

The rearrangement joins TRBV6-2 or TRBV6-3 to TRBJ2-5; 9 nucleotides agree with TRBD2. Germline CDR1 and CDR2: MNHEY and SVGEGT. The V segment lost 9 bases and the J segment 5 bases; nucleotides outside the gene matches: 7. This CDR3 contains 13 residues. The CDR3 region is CASTQAGGETQYF. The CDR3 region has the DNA TGTGCCAGTACCCAGGCGGGAGGGGAGACCCAGTACTTC.

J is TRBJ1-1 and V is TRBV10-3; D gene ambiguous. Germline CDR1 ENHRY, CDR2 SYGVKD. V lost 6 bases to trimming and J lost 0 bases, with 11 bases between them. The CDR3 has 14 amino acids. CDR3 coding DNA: TGTGCCATCAGAGAGACGGGCATGAACACTGAAGCTTTCTTT. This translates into CAIRETGMNTEAFF.

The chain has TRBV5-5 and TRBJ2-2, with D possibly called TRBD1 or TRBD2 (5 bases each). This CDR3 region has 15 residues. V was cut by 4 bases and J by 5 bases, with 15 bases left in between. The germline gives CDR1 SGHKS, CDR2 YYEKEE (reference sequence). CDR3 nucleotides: TGTGCCAGCAGCACGGAAGGGACGCAGACCGGGGAGCTGTTTTTT. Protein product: CASSTEGTQTGELFF.

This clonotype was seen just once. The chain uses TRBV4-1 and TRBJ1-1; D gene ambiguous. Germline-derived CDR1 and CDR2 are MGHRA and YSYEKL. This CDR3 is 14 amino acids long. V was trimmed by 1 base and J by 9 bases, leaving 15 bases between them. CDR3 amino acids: CASSQVSDRLQAFF. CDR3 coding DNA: TGCGCCAGCAGCCAAGTGAGCGACCGACTACAAGCTTTCTTT.

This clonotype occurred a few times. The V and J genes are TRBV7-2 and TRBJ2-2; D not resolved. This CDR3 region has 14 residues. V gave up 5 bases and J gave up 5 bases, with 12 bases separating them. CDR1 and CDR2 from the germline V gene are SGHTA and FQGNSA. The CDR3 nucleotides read TGTGCCAGCAGCGCCCGGTTTGGGACCGGGGAGCTGTTTTTT. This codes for CASSARFGTGELFF. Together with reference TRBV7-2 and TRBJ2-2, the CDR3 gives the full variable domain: GAGVSQSPSNKVTEKGKDVELRCDPISGHTALYWYRQSLGQGLEFLIYFQGNSAPDKSGLPSDRFSAERTGGSVSTLTIQRTQQEDSAVYLCASSARFGTGELFFGEGSRLTVL.

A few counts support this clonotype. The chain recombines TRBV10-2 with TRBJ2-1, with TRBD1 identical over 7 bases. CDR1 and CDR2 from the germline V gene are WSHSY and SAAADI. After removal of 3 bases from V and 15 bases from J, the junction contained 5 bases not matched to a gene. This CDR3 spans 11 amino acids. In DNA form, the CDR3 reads TGCGCCAGCAGTGACCGACAGGGTCCGTTCTTC. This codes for CASSDRQGPFF.

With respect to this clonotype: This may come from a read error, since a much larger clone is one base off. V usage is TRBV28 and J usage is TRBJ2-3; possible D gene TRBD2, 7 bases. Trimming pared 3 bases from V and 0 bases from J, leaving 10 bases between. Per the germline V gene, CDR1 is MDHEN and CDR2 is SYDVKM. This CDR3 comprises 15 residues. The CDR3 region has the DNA TGTGCCAGCAGTTTTGAGGGGGGGAGCACAGATACGCAGTATTTT. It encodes CASSFEGGSTDTQYF.

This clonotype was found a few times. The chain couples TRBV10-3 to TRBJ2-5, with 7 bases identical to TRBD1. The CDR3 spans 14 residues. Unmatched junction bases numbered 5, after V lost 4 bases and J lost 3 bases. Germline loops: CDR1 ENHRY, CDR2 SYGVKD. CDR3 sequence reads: CAISVGTEKETQYF. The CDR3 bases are TGTGCCATCAGTGTGGGGACAGAGAAAGAGACCCAGTACTTC.